The T cell receptor beta chain described here comes from a study of blood T cell repertoires in COVID-19. CDR1 is SGDLS and CDR2 is YYNGEE in the germline V gene. The ends lost 1 base at V and 7 bases at J; junction bases unmatched: 2. This CDR3 has 14 amino acids. The assay was immunoSEQ multiplex PCR, and TCRdb's table has in-frame clones only and misses some. The sample lists about 300,000 clones, under 90% occurring once. This rearrangement joins TRBV9 to TRBJ2-1; TRBD2 matches 10 bases. The receptor comes from a woman aged 25 to 45 with COVID-19, enrolled during active disease. The specimen was peripheral blood. The CDR3 bases are TGTGCCAGCAGCGTACTAGCGGGGGTAAATGAGCAGTTCTTC. It is translated as CASSVLAGVNEQFF.